One and the same sample provided the 5 T cell receptor beta chains below, sequenced in a study of cytomegalovirus exposure and HLA in healthy donors. Primers for the PCR totalled 60 Vbeta and 13 Jbeta. The method was immunoSEQ multiplex PCR; TCRdb's version includes in-frame clones alone and lacks a portion of them. The table lists a few hundred thousand clones, around 89% of them singletons. The sample taken for sequencing was PBMCs. These receptors were taken from a woman in her late teens or twenties in good health and CMV-seronegative.

The J gene is TRBJ2-1, the V gene TRBV29-1; perhaps TRBD2 as D (5 bases). V was pared by 2 bases and J by 1 base, with 15 bases between. CDR3 size: 16 residues. CDR1 SQVTM and CDR2 ANQGSEA come from the germline V gene. CDR3 DNA sequence: TGCAGCGTTGAAAACACCAGCGGACCTTCCTACAATGAGCAGTTCTTC. It specifies CSVENTSGPSYNEQFF.

The chain joins TRBV5-1 to TRBJ1-4, with 7 bases identical to TRBD1. In germline, CDR1 is SGHRS, CDR2 YFSETQ. Losses at the gene ends were 1 base for V and 2 bases for J; bases not matched to a gene: 8. The CDR3 is made up of 17 amino acids. In nucleotides, the CDR3 is TGCGCCAGCAGCTTGCGAGGGGGCCCAGGGACTAATGAAAAACTGTTTTTT. It is translated as CASSLRGGPGTNEKLFF. The full variable domain, rest sourced from reference TRBV5-1 and TRBJ1-4, is KAGVTQTPRYLIKTRGQQVTLSCSPISGHRSVSWYQQTPGQGLQFLFEYFSETQRNKGNFPGRFSGRQFSNSRSEMNVSTLELGDSALYLCASSLRGGPGTNEKLFFGSGTQLSVL.

V gene TRBV18 combines with J gene TRBJ2-7; a possible D gene is TRBD1 (6 bases). This CDR3 comprises 14 residues. The V gene's germline CDR1 is KGHSH and CDR2 LQKENI. V was pared by 5 bases and J by 7 bases, with 18 bases between. CDR3 bases: TGTGCCAGCTCAGCCGACGGCACGGACAGAGAGCAGTACTTC. Protein product: CASSADGTDREQYF.

This clone was seen a single time. The V gene is TRBV7-2, the J gene TRBJ2-2, with unresolved D. Per the germline V gene, CDR1 is SGHTA and CDR2 is FQGNSA. The CDR3 extends over 18 amino acids. Between the trimmed V and J ends, which lost 2 bases and 4 bases, there was a span of 20 bases. As DNA, the CDR3 is TGTGCCAGCAGCTTAAGCTCTAGGAACTCCCGACCCACCGGGGAGCTGTTTTTT. Translated, it gives CASSLSSRNSRPTGELFF. Variable domain in full (rest from reference TRBV7-2 and TRBJ2-2): GAGVSQSPSNKVTEKGKDVELRCDPISGHTALYWYRQSLGQGLEFLIYFQGNSAPDKSGLPSDRFSAERTGGSVSTLTIQRTQQEDSAVYLCASSLSSRNSRPTGELFFGEGSRLTVL.

This chain links TRBV7-8 with TRBJ1-5, with TRBD1 identical over 10 bases. From germline, CDR1 is SGHVS and CDR2 FQNEAQ. The CDR3 covers 15 residues. V lost 3 bases, J lost 5 bases, and 4 bases stayed unmatched. The DNA of the CDR3 is TGTGCCAGCAGCTTGCGGACAGGGGGTTATCAGCCCCAGCATTTT. It codes for CASSLRTGGYQPQHF.